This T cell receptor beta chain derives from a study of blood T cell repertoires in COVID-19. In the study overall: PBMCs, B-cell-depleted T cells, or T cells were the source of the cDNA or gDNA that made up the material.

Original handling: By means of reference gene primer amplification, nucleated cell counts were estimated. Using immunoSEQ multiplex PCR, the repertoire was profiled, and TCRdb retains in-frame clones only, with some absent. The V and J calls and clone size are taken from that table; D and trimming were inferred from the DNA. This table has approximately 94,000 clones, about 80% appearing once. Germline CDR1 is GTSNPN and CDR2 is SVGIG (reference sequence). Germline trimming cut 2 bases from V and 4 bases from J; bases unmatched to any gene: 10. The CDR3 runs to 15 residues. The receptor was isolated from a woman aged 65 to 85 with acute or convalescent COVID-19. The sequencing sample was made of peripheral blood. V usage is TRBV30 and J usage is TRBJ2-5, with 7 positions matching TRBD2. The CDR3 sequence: CAWSREGRGGETQYF. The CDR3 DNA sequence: TGTGCCTGGAGTCGTGAGGGACGCGGGGGAGAGACCCAGTACTTC.